The text below deals with one T cell receptor beta chain. This CDR3 comprises 16 residues. The junction had 10 bases not matched to a gene; V was cut back by 1 base and J by 5 bases. Germline CDR1 is SGHTA and CDR2 is FQGNSA. The data were taken from a study of shared T cell receptors in the human thymus. Libraries were prepared by immunoSEQ multiplex PCR; TCRdb keeps only in-frame clonotypes and omits some of them. The sample consists of roughly 660,000 clones, approximately 88% of them appearing once. The same specimen was also included in a second study, on human thymus T cells. That paper states: The sample donors, healthy Finnish infants, were having corrective surgery for congenital heart defects. Resections that were taken during corrective heart surgery supplied the thymus tissue. Related research has reported that thymic repertoires overlap highly among unrelated individuals.

V is TRBV7-2 and J is TRBJ2-5; 7 bases are shared with TRBD1. Sequencing input: thymocytes. The clonotype originates from a boy under two years old with a congenital heart defect. The CDR3 bases are TGTGCCAGCAGCTTAGGGTTGGGGACAGCGAAGGAGACCCAGTACTTC. This gives the protein CASSLGLGTAKETQYF.